The present T cell receptor beta chain was sequenced within a study of T-cell reconstitution after alpha-beta-depleted transplantation in children. Unique molecular identifiers were incorporated when the TCRbeta library was constructed. Each CDR3 protein is one row after TCRdb ran MiXCR on the PCR reads. The sample lists hundreds of thousands of distinct CDR3 sequences; under 30% were seen once. Study-level points and caveats: At around two months after transplant, the alpha-beta T cells were reportedly derived from several hundred expanded clones that came from non-depleted graft cells. T-cell numbers and diversity one year post-transplant derived largely from freshly generated T cells. Day-60 TCRbeta diversity that was high in some patients was derived from surviving recipient T cells and thymic progenitors.

The CDR3 consists of 13 residues. V lost 6 bases to trimming and J lost 4 bases; unmatched junction nucleotides: 3. The V gene's germline CDR1 is ENHRY and CDR2 SYGVKD. A remark on this clonotype: The antigen remains unidentified.

The V call is TRBV10-3, the J call TRBJ2-7, with 10 bases lining up with TRBD2. The receptor comes from a girl aged 2-10 years with Fanconi anemia, due to receive a stem cell transplant. Material: PBMCs, obtained before TCRalphabeta/CD19-depleted stem cell transplant. DNA of the CDR3: TGTGCCATCAGGCTAGCGGGAGCATACGAGCAGTACTTC. This sequence encodes CAIRLAGAYEQYF.